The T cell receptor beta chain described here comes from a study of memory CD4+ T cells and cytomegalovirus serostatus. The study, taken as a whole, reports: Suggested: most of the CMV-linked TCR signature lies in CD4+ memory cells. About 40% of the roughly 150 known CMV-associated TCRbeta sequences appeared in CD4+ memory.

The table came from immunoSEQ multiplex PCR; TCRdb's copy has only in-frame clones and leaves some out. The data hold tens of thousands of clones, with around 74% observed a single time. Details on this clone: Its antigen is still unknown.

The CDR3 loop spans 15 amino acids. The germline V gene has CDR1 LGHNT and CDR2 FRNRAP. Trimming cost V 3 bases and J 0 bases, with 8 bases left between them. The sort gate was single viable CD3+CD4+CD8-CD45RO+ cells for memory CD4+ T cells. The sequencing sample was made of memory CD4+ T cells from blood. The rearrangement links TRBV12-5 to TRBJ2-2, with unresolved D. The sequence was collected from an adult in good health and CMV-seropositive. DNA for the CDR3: TGTGCTAGTGGTTTTTTTTCCGCGAACACCGGGGAGCTGTTTTTT. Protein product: CASGFFSANTGELFF.